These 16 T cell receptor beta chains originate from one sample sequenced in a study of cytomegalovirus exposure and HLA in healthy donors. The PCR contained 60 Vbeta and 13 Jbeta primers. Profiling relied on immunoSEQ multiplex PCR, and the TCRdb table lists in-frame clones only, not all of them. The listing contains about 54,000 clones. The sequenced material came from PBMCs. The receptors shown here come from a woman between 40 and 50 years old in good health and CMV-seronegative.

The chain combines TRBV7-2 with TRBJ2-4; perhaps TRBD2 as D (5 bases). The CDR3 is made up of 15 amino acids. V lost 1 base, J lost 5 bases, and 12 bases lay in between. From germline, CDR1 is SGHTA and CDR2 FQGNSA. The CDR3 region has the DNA TGTGCCAGCAGCTTAGGTATTCGGCGGGAAAACATTCAGTACTTC. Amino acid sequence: CASSLGIRRENIQYF. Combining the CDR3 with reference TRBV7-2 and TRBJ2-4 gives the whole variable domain GAGVSQSPSNKVTEKGKDVELRCDPISGHTALYWYRQSLGQGLEFLIYFQGNSAPDKSGLPSDRFSAERTGGSVSTLTIQRTQQEDSAVYLCASSLGIRRENIQYFGAGTRLSVL.

For the CDR3, the DNA is TGTGCCAGCAGCGTAGGACAGGGAGGTGGAAACACCATATATTTT. Protein: CASSVGQGGGNTIYF. This chain links TRBV9 with TRBJ1-3; 7 bases align to TRBD1. The germline V gene has CDR1 SGDLS and CDR2 YYNGEE. J was trimmed by 3 bases and V by 0 bases; bases with no gene match: 3. The CDR3 runs 15 residues.

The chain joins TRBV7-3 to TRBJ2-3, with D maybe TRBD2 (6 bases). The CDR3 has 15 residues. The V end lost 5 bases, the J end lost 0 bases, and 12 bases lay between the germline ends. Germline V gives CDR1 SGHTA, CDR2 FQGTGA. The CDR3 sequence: CASSPQGRSTDTQYF. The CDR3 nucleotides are TGTGCCAGCAGCCCTCAAGGGAGGAGCACAGATACGCAGTATTTT. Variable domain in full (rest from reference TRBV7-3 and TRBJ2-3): GAGVSQTPSNKVTEKGKYVELRCDPISGHTALYWYRQSLGQGPEFLIYFQGTGAADDSGLPNDRFFAVRPEGSVSTLKIQRTERGDSAVYLCASSPQGRSTDTQYFGPGTRLTVL.

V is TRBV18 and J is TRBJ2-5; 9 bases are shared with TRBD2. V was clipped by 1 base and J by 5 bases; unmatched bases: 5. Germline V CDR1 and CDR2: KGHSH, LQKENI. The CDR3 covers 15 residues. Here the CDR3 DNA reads TGTGCCAGCTCACCACGGGCTAGCGGGGAGGAGACCCAGTACTTC. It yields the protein CASSPRASGEETQYF.

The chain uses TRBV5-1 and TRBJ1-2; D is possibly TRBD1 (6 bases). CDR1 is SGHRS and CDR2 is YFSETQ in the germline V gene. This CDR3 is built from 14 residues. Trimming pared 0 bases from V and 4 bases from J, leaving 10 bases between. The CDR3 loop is CASSLVTGSYGYTF. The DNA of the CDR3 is TGCGCCAGCAGCTTGGTGACAGGTTCCTATGGCTACACCTTC.

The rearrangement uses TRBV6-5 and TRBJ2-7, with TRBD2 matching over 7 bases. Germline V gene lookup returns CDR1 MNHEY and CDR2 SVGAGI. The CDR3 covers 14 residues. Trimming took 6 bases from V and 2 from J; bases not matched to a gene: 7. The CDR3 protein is CASRTLARPYEQYF. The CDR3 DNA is TGTGCCAGCAGAACACTAGCGCGGCCCTACGAGCAGTACTTC.

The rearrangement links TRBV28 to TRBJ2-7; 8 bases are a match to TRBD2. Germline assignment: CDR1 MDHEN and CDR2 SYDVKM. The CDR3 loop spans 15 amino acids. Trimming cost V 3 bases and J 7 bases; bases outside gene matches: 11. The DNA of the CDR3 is TGTGCCAGCAGTTTTCCGCGGGGGGTACAAAGGGAGCAGTACTTC. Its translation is CASSFPRGVQREQYF.

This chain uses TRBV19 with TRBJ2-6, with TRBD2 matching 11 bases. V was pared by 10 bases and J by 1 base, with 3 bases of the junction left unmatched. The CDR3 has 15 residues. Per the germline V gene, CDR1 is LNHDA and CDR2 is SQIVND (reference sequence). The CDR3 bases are TGTGCCACGACTAGCGGGGTTTCTGGGGCCAACGTCCTGACTTTC. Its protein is CATTSGVSGANVLTF. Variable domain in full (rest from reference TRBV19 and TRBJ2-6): DGGITQSPKYLFRKEGQNVTLSCEQNLNHDAMYWYRQDPGQGLRLIYYSQIVNDFQKGDIAEGYSVSREKKESFPLTVTSAQKNPTAFYLCATTSGVSGANVLTFGAGSRLTVL.

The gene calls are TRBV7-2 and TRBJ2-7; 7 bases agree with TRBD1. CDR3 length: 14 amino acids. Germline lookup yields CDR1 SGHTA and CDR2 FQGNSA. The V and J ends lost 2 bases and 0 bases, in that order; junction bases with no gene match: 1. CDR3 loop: CASSLNRGSYEQYF. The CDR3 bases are TGTGCCAGCAGCTTAAACAGGGGCTCCTACGAGCAGTACTTC.

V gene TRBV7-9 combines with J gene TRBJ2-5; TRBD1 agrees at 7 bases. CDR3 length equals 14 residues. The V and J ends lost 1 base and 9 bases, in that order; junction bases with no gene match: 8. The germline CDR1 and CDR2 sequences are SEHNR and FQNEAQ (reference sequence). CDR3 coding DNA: TGTGCCAGCAGCTTAGGGGGACAGAGTGGGGCCCAGTACTTC. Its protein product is CASSLGGQSGAQYF.

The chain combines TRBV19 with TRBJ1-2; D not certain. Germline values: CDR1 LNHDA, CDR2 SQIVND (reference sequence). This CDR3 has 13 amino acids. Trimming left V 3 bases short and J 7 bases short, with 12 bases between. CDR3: CASSIGPEGGYTF. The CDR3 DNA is TGTGCCAGTAGTATTGGGCCTGAGGGTGGCTACACCTTC.

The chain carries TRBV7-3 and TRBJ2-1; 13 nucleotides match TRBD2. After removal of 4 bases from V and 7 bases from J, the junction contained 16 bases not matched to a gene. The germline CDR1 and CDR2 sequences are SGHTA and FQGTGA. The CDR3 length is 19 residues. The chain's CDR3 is CASSSQGLAGVWPTNEQFF. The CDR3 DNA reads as TGTGCCAGCAGCTCCCAAGGACTAGCGGGAGTGTGGCCGACGAATGAGCAGTTCTTC.

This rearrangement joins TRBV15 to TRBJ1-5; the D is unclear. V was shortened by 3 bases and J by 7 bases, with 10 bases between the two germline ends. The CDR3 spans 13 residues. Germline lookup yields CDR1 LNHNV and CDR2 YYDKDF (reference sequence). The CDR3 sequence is CATSSRGDQPQHF. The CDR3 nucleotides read TGTGCCACCAGCAGTCGTGGAGACCAGCCCCAGCATTTT.

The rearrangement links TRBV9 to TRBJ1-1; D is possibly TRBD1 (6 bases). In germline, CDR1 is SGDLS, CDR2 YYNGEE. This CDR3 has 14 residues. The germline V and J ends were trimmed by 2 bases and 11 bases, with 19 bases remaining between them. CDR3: CASSVITGTNHAFF. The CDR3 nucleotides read TGTGCCAGCAGCGTGATTACCGGGACAAACCACGCTTTCTTT. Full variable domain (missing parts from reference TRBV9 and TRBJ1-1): DSGVTQTPKHLITATGQRVTLRCSPRSGDLSVYWYQQSLDQGLQFLIQYYNGEERAKGNILERFSAQQFPDLHSELNLSSLELGDSALYFCASSVITGTNHAFFGQGTRLTVV.

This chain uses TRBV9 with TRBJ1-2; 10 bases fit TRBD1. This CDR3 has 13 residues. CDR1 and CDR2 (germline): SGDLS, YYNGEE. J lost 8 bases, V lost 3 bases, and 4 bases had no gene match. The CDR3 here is CASSGGQGQGYTF. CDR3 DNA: TGTGCCAGCAGCGGGGGACAGGGGCAGGGCTACACCTTC.

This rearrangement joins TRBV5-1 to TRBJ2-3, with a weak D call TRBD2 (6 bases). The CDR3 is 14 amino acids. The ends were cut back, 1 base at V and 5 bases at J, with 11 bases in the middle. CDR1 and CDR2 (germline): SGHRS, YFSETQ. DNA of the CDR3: TGCGCCAGCAGCTTGTCGCAGGAGGGAGATACGCAGTATTTT. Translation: CASSLSQEGDTQYF.